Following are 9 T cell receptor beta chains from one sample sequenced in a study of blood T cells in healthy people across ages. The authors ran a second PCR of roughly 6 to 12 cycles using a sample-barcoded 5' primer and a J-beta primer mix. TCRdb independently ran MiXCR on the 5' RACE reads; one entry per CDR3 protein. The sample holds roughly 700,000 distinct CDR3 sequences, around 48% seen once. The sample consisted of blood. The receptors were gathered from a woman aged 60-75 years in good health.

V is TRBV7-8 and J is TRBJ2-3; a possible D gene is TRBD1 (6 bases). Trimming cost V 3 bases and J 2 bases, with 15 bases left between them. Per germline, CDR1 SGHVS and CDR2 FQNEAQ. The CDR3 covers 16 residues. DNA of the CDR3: TGTGCCAGCAGCTTGATCCAGGGGTATCCCACAGATACGCAGTATTTT. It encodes CASSLIQGYPTDTQYF.

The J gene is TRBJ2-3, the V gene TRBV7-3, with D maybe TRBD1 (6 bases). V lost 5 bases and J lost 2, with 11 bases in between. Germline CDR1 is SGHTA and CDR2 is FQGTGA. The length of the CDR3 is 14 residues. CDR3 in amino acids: CASSIQGNTDTQYF. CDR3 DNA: TGTGCCAGCAGCATACAGGGAAACACAGATACGCAGTATTTT.

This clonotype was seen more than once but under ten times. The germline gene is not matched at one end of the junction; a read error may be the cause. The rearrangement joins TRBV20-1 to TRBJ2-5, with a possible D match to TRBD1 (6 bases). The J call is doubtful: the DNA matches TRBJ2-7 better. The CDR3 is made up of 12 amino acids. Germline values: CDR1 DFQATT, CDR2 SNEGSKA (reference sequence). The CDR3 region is CSARGGSHEQYF. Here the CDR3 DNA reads TGTAGTGCTAGAGGGGGATCACACGAGCAGTACTTC.

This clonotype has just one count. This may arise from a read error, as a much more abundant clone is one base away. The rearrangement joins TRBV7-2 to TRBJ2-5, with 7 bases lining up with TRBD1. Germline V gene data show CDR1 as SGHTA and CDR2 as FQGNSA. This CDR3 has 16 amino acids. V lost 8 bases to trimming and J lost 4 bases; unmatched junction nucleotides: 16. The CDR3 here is CASGATGTVPRETQYF. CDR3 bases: TGTGCCAGCGGCGCGACCGGGACAGTGCCTCGAGAGACCCAGTACTTC.

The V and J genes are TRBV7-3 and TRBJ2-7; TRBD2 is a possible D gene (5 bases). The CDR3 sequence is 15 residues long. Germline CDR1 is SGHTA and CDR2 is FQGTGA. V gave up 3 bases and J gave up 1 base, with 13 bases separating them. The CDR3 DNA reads TGTGCCAGCAGCTTCGATAGAGCGGAATCCTACGAGCAGTACTTC. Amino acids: CASSFDRAESYEQYF.

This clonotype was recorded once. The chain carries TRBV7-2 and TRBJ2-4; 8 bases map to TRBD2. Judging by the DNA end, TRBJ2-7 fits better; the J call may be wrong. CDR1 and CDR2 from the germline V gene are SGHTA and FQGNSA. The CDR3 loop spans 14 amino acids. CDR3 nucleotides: TGTGCCAGCGCTGACATAGCGGGGTACAGCGAGCAGTACTTC. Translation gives CASADIAGYSEQYF.

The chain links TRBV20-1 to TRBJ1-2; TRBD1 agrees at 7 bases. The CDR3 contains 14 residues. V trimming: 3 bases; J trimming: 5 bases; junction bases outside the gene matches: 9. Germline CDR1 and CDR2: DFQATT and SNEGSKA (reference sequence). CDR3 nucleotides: TGCAGTGCTAGTGTTGACAGGGTGCGGTATGGCTACACCTTC. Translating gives CSASVDRVRYGYTF.

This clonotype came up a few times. CDR3 coding DNA: TGTGCCAGCAGCTTATTAGCGGGAGGCGGGTACGAGCAGTACTTC. This translates into CASSLLAGGGYEQYF. This chain uses TRBV7-9 with TRBJ2-5; 10 bases are a match to TRBD2. TRBJ2-7 matches the DNA end more closely, so the J call is doubtful. The CDR3 spans 15 residues. CDR1 SEHNR and CDR2 FQNEAQ come from the germline V gene (reference sequence).

Here the CDR3 reads CANRDNYNSPLHF. DNA of the CDR3: TGTGCCAACCGGGACAACTATAATTCACCCCTCCACTTT. V is TRBV2 and J is TRBJ1-6; possible D gene TRBD1, 6 bases. The germline gives CDR1 SNHLY, CDR2 FYNNEI. The CDR3 runs to 13 residues. Trimming shortened V by 10 bases and J by 3 bases, and 10 bases separated the two germline ends.